A single sample is the source of the 27 T cell receptor beta chains below, sequenced in a study of shared clonotypes between healthy human individuals. Only in-frame clones appear in the TCRdb table, and some are missing; sequencing was by immunoSEQ multiplex PCR. This sample yields some 980,000 clones, of which over 75% are seen a single time; nearly 1.5% belongs to the top ten. Sample: memory CD4+ T cells sorted from blood. Subset of the sample: CD45RA-negative fraction. The source is a man in his late teens or twenties in good health.

This CDR3 reads CASSLDGGSAYNEQFF. In DNA form, the CDR3 reads TGTGCCAGCAGCTTGGATGGCGGGAGTGCCTACAATGAGCAGTTCTTC. V is TRBV5-6 and J is TRBJ2-1, with 7 bases identical to TRBD2. The CDR3 covers 16 residues. Germline values: CDR1 SGHDT, CDR2 YYEEEE. The V and J ends lost 0 bases and 2 bases, in that order; junction bases with no gene match: 5.

V gene TRBV5-4 combines with J gene TRBJ1-1; D might be TRBD1 (5 bases). CDR1 and CDR2 (germline): SGHNT, YYREEE (reference sequence). The CDR3 covers 13 residues. V was shortened by 1 base and J by 7 bases, with 11 bases between the two germline ends. This CDR3 reads CASSLIGVDEAFF. CDR3 DNA: TGTGCCAGCAGCTTGATAGGGGTAGATGAAGCTTTCTTT.

The rearrangement uses TRBV28 and TRBJ1-5; perhaps TRBD1 as D (5 bases). V was pared by 5 bases and J by 10 bases, with 12 bases between. Germline V gene sequence: CDR1 MDHEN, CDR2 SYDVKM. The CDR3 length is 12 residues. CDR3 region: CASSGGSYPQHF. The CDR3 DNA follows: TGTGCCAGCAGTGGGGGTTCATACCCCCAGCATTTT. Full variable domain (remainder filled in from reference TRBV28 and TRBJ1-5): DVKVTQSSRYLVKRTGEKVFLECVQDMDHENMFWYRQDPGLGLRLIYFSYDVKMKEKGDIPEGYSVSREKKERFSLILESASTNQTSMYLCASSGGSYPQHFGDGTRLSIL.

The chain combines TRBV18 with TRBJ1-5; D remains ambiguous. This CDR3 has 13 amino acids. V gave up 5 bases and J gave up 7 bases, with 12 bases separating them. Per germline, CDR1 KGHSH and CDR2 LQKENI. The CDR3 reads CASSSTQEQPQHF. CDR3 DNA: TGTGCCAGCTCATCCACTCAGGAACAGCCCCAGCATTTT.

This clone was counted a single time. This chain joins TRBV5-1 and TRBJ2-3; 7 bases match TRBD2. From germline, CDR1 is SGHRS and CDR2 YFSETQ. Trimming removed 3 bases from V and 2 bases from J; junction bases left unmatched: 3. The CDR3 sequence is 14 residues long. The CDR3 coding sequence is TGCGCCAGCAGCTGGGAGGGTTTCACAGATACGCAGTATTTT. Protein sequence: CASSWEGFTDTQYF.

This rearrangement joins TRBV5-6 to TRBJ2-7, with TRBD1 matching 7 bases. Germline loops: CDR1 SGHDT, CDR2 YYEEEE. CDR3 length: 14 amino acids. Unmatched junction bases numbered 5, after V lost 3 bases and J lost 2 bases. This CDR3 reads CASSWTGTAYEQYF. The CDR3 DNA reads as TGTGCCAGCAGCTGGACCGGGACAGCCTACGAGCAGTACTTC.

The J gene is TRBJ1-2, the V gene TRBV11-2; D is uncertain. The CDR3 runs to 13 residues. Trimming took 0 bases from V and 8 from J, leaving 10 bases between them. Germline CDR1 SGHAT, CDR2 FQNNGV. As DNA, the CDR3 is TGTGCCAGCAGCTTAGACCAGACTCGGGGCTACACCTTC. Protein sequence: CASSLDQTRGYTF.

This clone has only a few counts. The V and J genes are TRBV7-3 and TRBJ1-1; D not resolved. Trimming pared 2 bases from V and 3 bases from J, leaving 7 bases between. Germline-derived CDR1 and CDR2 are SGHTA and FQGTGA. The CDR3 contains 13 residues. The DNA of the CDR3 is TGTGCCAGCAGCTTACGGGTGGACACTGAAGCTTTCTTT. Protein: CASSLRVDTEAFF.

The chain carries TRBV19 and TRBJ1-6; D call uncertain. Germline CDR1 and CDR2: LNHDA and SQIVND (reference sequence). CDR3 length: 14 residues. The germline V and J ends were trimmed by 5 bases and 7 bases, with 12 bases remaining between them. CDR3 loop: CASSSGGGNSPLHF. The CDR3 DNA reads as TGTGCCAGTAGTTCGGGCGGTGGCAATTCACCCCTCCACTTT. The full variable domain, its missing parts supplied by reference TRBV19 and TRBJ1-6, is DGGITQSPKYLFRKEGQNVTLSCEQNLNHDAMYWYRQDPGQGLRLIYYSQIVNDFQKGDIAEGYSVSREKKESFPLTVTSAQKNPTAFYLCASSSGGGNSPLHFGNGTRLTVT.

The V gene is TRBV10-3, the J gene TRBJ2-7; D is perhaps TRBD1 or TRBD2 (5 bases each). With 9 bases removed from V and 2 bases from J, the gap between germline ends came to 17 bases. Germline V CDR1 and CDR2: ENHRY, SYGVKD. This CDR3 comprises 14 residues. CDR3 amino acids: CAIRNGADTYEQYF. The CDR3 DNA follows: TGTGCCATTCGTAACGGGGCAGACACCTACGAGCAGTACTTC.

There are a few counts of this clone. The sample has other DNA sequences that encode this CDR3 too. V is TRBV19 and J is TRBJ2-3; D unclear. Germline CDR1 LNHDA, CDR2 SQIVND (reference sequence). CDR3 size: 11 residues. With 1 base removed from V and 4 bases from J, the gap between germline ends came to 0 bases. The chain's CDR3 is CASSIADTQYF. CDR3 in DNA: TGTGCCAGTAGTATAGCAGATACGCAGTATTTT.

V is TRBV28 and J is TRBJ1-2, with D perhaps matching TRBD1 (6 bases). The CDR3 has 15 amino acids. Trimming removed 7 bases at V and 4 bases at J, with 19 bases between. Germline CDR1 MDHEN, CDR2 SYDVKM. As DNA, the CDR3 is TGTGCCAGCACAGGAAACCTGGGGGCAGCCTATGGCTACACCTTC. Translation: CASTGNLGAAYGYTF.

The CDR3 DNA follows: TGCGCCAGCAGCCAAGAACTAGCGGCAGCCTACAATGAGCAGTTCTTC. It encodes CASSQELAAAYNEQFF. This chain connects TRBV4-3 to TRBJ2-1; TRBD2 matches 8 bases. Germline CDR1 is LGHNA and CDR2 is YSLEER. Unmatched junction bases numbered 3, after V lost 0 bases and J lost 2 bases. The CDR3 runs to 16 residues.

The J gene is TRBJ2-7, the V gene TRBV5-1, with 7 nucleotides matching TRBD1. Germline trimming cut 0 bases from V and 2 bases from J; bases unmatched to any gene: 5. The CDR3 has 15 residues. CDR1 and CDR2 (germline): SGHRS, YFSETQ. The CDR3 reads CASSLGGTAAYEQYF. The CDR3 DNA is TGCGCCAGCAGCTTGGGAGGGACAGCAGCCTACGAGCAGTACTTC. The complete variable domain, with remaining parts taken from reference TRBV5-1 and TRBJ2-7, reads KAGVTQTPRYLIKTRGQQVTLSCSPISGHRSVSWYQQTPGQGLQFLFEYFSETQRNKGNFPGRFSGRQFSNSRSEMNVSTLELGDSALYLCASSLGGTAAYEQYFGPGTRLTVT.

The V gene is TRBV30, the J gene TRBJ2-3, with a tentative D call TRBD1 (5 bases). Germline lookup yields CDR1 GTSNPN and CDR2 SVGIG (reference sequence). CDR3 size: 14 residues. V was clipped by 0 bases and J by 3 bases, with 10 bases between them. In DNA, the CDR3 is TGTGCCTGGAGTGTCTGGGGCGGAACAGATACGCAGTATTTT. Protein: CAWSVWGGTDTQYF.

This clone was recorded a few times. This sequence joins TRBV11-2 and TRBJ2-3; 9 bases are a match to TRBD2. J lost 4 bases, V lost 1 base, and 6 bases had no gene match. CDR3 length equals 16 residues. The V gene's germline CDR1 is SGHAT and CDR2 FQNNGV. The CDR3, as DNA: TGTGCCAGCAGCTTAGGTAGGATAGCGGGAGCAGATACGCAGTATTTT. Encoded protein: CASSLGRIAGADTQYF.

The chain combines TRBV7-2 with TRBJ1-5; D is uncertain. The V end lost 8 bases, the J end lost 4 bases, and 12 bases lay between the germline ends. Germline V gene lookup returns CDR1 SGHTA and CDR2 FQGNSA. The CDR3 runs to 13 residues. CDR3 in amino acids: CASGLDGNQPQHF. CDR3 DNA: TGTGCCAGCGGACTGGACGGGAATCAGCCCCAGCATTTT.

V gene TRBV19 combines with J gene TRBJ2-7; no firm D call. Germline CDR1 LNHDA, CDR2 SQIVND (reference sequence). The CDR3 spans 13 residues. The V end was cut by 8 bases, the J end by 6 bases, with 17 bases between. In DNA form, the CDR3 reads TGTGCCAGTCCCGAAAGCGAGATCCGCGAGCAGTACTTC. This sequence encodes CASPESEIREQYF. Supplemented by reference TRBV19 and TRBJ2-7, the full variable domain reads DGGITQSPKYLFRKEGQNVTLSCEQNLNHDAMYWYRQDPGQGLRLIYYSQIVNDFQKGDIAEGYSVSREKKESFPLTVTSAQKNPTAFYLCASPESEIREQYFGPGTRLTVT.

The chain is built from TRBV28 and TRBJ1-2; 9 bases align to TRBD1. This CDR3 has 17 amino acids. The V and J ends lost 4 bases and 4 bases, in that order; junction bases with no gene match: 13. CDR1 is MDHEN and CDR2 is SYDVKM in the germline V gene. The CDR3 DNA reads TGTGCCAGCAGTTCGAAAACCGGGACAGGGAATTCCTATGGCTACACCTTC. Its translation: CASSSKTGTGNSYGYTF.

The chain joins TRBV4-1 to TRBJ2-7; D is uncertain. V lost 5 bases and J 2 bases, leaving 4 bases between the germline ends. From germline, CDR1 is MGHRA and CDR2 YSYEKL. The CDR3 has 11 amino acids. CDR3 nucleotides: TGCGCCAGCAGCTCGACCTACGAGCAGTACTTC. It encodes CASSSTYEQYF.

This clone occurred a few times. J is TRBJ1-3 and V is TRBV27; tentatively, D is TRBD1 (6 bases). CDR1 and CDR2 from the germline V gene are MNHEY and SMNVEV (reference sequence). Trimming stripped 3 bases from V and 1 base from J, with 25 bases between. This CDR3 comprises 20 residues. CDR3 sequence reads: CASSFEDRTERTQSGNTIYF. The CDR3 nucleotides are TGTGCCAGCAGTTTCGAGGACAGAACGGAACGCACACAGTCTGGAAACACCATATATTTT.

The chain joins TRBV30 to TRBJ1-3; D remains ambiguous. The CDR3 consists of 16 residues. Looked up from germline, CDR1 is GTSNPN and CDR2 is SVGIG (reference sequence). V was clipped by 3 bases and J by 0 bases, with 15 bases between them. The DNA of the CDR3 is TGTGCCTGGAGCGCGCGGGAGGGCTACTCTGGAAACACCATATATTTT. Its protein is CAWSAREGYSGNTIYF.

The genes are TRBV11-2 and TRBJ2-5; no firm D call. The V and J ends lost 2 bases and 0 bases respectively, with 13 bases between them. Germline-derived CDR1 and CDR2 are SGHAT and FQNNGV. CDR3 length: 16 amino acids. The CDR3 loop reads CASSLRQFRYQETQYF. In DNA form, the CDR3 reads TGTGCCAGCAGCTTAAGGCAGTTTCGGTACCAAGAGACCCAGTACTTC.

J is TRBJ1-5 and V is TRBV4-1; 7 positions agree with TRBD1. J lost 7 bases, V lost 5 bases, and 11 bases had no gene match. The length of the CDR3 is 15 residues. Germline V gene data show CDR1 as MGHRA and CDR2 as YSYEKL. CDR3 sequence: CASSEDKGAWQPQHF. Written as DNA, the CDR3 is TGCGCCAGCAGCGAGGACAAGGGGGCATGGCAGCCCCAGCATTTT.

V gene TRBV13 combines with J gene TRBJ1-2; possibly TRBD1 for D (5 bases). V shed 5 bases and J shed 6 bases, with 28 bases lying between them. Germline values: CDR1 PRHDT, CDR2 FYEKMQ (reference sequence). This CDR3 spans 18 amino acids. This chain's CDR3 is CASSRFDTLTGGRDGYTF. CDR3 nucleotide sequence: TGTGCCAGCAGCCGATTTGACACGTTGACTGGGGGTAGGGATGGCTACACCTTC.

The table lists this clone with a count of one. The chain recombines TRBV7-9 with TRBJ2-1; 11 bases line up with TRBD2. Germline lookup yields CDR1 SEHNR and CDR2 FQNEAQ (reference sequence). The CDR3 is 16 residues long. J was trimmed by 8 bases and V by 4 bases; bases with no gene match: 10. CDR3 residues: CASSSQTSGTRDEQFF. CDR3 DNA: TGTGCCAGCAGCTCACAGACTAGCGGGACCCGCGATGAGCAGTTCTTC. The complete variable domain, with remaining parts taken from reference TRBV7-9 and TRBJ2-1, reads DTGVSQNPRHKITKRGQNVTFRCDPISEHNRLYWYRQTLGQGPEFLTYFQNEAQLEKSRLLSDRFSAERPKGSFSTLEIQRTEQGDSAMYLCASSSQTSGTRDEQFFGPGTRLTVL.

This clone was recorded at least ten times. The chain employs TRBV14 and TRBJ1-2, with 9 bases that match TRBD1. Germline V gene sequence: CDR1 SGHDN, CDR2 FVKESK. The CDR3 runs 13 residues. V was pared by 4 bases and J by 11 bases, with 8 bases of the junction left unmatched. The DNA of the CDR3 is TGTGCCAGCAGCCTCGGGACAGGGACGATGTACACCTTC. Encoded protein: CASSLGTGTMYTF.